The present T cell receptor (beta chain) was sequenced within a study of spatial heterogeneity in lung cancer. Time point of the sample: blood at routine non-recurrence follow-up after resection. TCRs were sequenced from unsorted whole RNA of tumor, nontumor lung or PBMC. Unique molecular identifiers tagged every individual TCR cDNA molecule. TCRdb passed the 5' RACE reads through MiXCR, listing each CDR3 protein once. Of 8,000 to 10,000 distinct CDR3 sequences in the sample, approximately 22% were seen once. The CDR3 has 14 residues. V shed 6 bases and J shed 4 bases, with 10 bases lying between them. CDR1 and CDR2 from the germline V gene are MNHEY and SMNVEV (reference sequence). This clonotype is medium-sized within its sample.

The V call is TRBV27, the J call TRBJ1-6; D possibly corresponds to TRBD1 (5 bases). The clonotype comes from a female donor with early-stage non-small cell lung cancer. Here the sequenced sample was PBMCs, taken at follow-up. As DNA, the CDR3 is TGTGCCAGCAGCCCCCGGGGGTATAATTCACCCCTCCACTTT. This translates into CASSPRGYNSPLHF.